The T cell receptor beta chain under discussion was sequenced for a study of blood T cell repertoires in COVID-19. On the study more broadly: COVID-19 samples, acute and convalescent, were from the United States, Italy and Spain.

Per the authors' pipeline: Researchers report that nucleated cell counts were estimated from reference gene primer amplification. The repertoire was sequenced with immunoSEQ multiplex PCR; TCRdb's copy has only in-frame clones and lacks some. That table furnishes V, J and clone size, whereas the DNA furnished D and trimming. The data show some 380,000 clones, over 75% seen once. The germline V gene encodes CDR1 MNHEY and CDR2 SVGAGI. The CDR3 covers 15 residues. The V and J ends lost 6 bases and 4 bases, in that order; junction bases with no gene match: 11. Clinical histories supplied by participants themselves formed the basis of cohort assignment. Donors in Cohort 3 counted as recovered after two negative PCRs, clearance, or symptom resolution.

This receptor was obtained from a man aged 25 to 40 who had recovered from COVID-19. The sequenced material came from PBMCs or T cells enriched from blood (not recorded which). J is TRBJ2-5 and V is TRBV6-5; 7 bases fit TRBD1. DNA of the CDR3: TGTGCCAGCAGAGGGGGCGGGTGGCGTGGAGAGACCCAGTACTTC. It yields the protein CASRGGGWRGETQYF.